The 23 T cell receptor beta chains listed next were all sequenced from one sample in a study of T cell repertoires and HLA-DP antigens. No antigen has been assigned to these receptors. Measured with immunoSEQ multiplex PCR; TCRdb has only the in-frame clones, and not every one. The profile covers roughly 120,000 clones, with 80% to 95% appearing a single time and around 0.25% taken by the ten largest. Sequenced sample: CD4+ T cells from PBMCs. These receptors were obtained from a woman aged 18-29 years in good health and CMV-seronegative.

V is TRBV5-1 and J is TRBJ1-2; D ambiguous. Germline lookup yields CDR1 SGHRS and CDR2 YFSETQ. The CDR3 has 15 amino acids. Trimming removed 5 bases from V and 2 bases from J, with 16 bases in between. CDR3 coding DNA: TGCGCCAGCAGTTTACTAACACAGAGAAACTATGGCTACACCTTC. It yields the protein CASSLLTQRNYGYTF.

This rearrangement joins TRBV4-2 to TRBJ2-2, with D perhaps matching TRBD1 or TRBD2 (5 bases each). Germline V CDR1 and CDR2: LGHNA, YNFKEQ. V lost 7 bases and J lost 3, with 9 bases in between. The CDR3 loop spans 13 amino acids. DNA for the CDR3: TGTGCCAGCAAAGGGACCCACACCGGGGAGCTGTTTTTT. Amino acid sequence: CASKGTHTGELFF.

The gene calls are TRBV28 and TRBJ1-1; D unresolved. Per the germline V gene, CDR1 is MDHEN and CDR2 is SYDVKM. The CDR3 totals 12 residues. V shed 6 bases and J shed 3 bases, with 8 bases lying between them. CDR3 in amino acids: CASSPQYTEAFF. The CDR3 bases are TGTGCCAGCAGCCCACAATACACTGAAGCTTTCTTT.

The V call is TRBV5-1, the J call TRBJ2-5, with a tentative D call TRBD2 (7 bases). CDR1 is SGHRS and CDR2 is YFSETQ in the germline V gene. The V end lost 5 bases, the J end lost 2 bases, and 13 bases lay between the germline ends. This CDR3 has 14 residues. Written as DNA, the CDR3 is TGCGCCAGCAGGGGAGGGGGGCGACAAGAGACCCAGTACTTC. This codes for CASRGGGRQETQYF.

V usage is TRBV5-6 and J usage is TRBJ2-3, with TRBD1 identical over 10 bases. This CDR3 comprises 16 residues. Trimming at V came to 4 bases and at J to 1 base, leaving 6 bases not matched to a gene. CDR1 is SGHDT, CDR2 YYEEEE, per germline. The CDR3 DNA reads as TGTGCCAGCAGCCGGGACAGGGGAGTTGGCACAGATACGCAGTATTTT. The encoded protein is CASSRDRGVGTDTQYF.

The V call is TRBV6-5, the J call TRBJ2-4; D is possibly TRBD1 (6 bases). The CDR3 totals 15 residues. Germline assignment: CDR1 MNHEY and CDR2 SVGAGI. Between the trimmed V and J ends, which lost 5 bases and 0 bases, there was a span of 11 bases. The CDR3, as DNA: TGTGCCAGCAGTCCAGGGGAAGTAGCCAAAAACATTCAGTACTTC. This gives the protein CASSPGEVAKNIQYF.

V gene TRBV28 combines with J gene TRBJ2-3; 7 nucleotides match TRBD1. V trimming: 6 bases; J trimming: 4 bases; junction bases outside the gene matches: 7. Germline V gene data show CDR1 as MDHEN and CDR2 as SYDVKM. The CDR3 has 14 amino acids. The CDR3 protein is CASSLDRAADTQYF. CDR3 nucleotide sequence: TGTGCCAGCAGCCTAGACAGGGCGGCAGATACGCAGTATTTT.

This sequence joins TRBV7-9 and TRBJ2-1; D call uncertain. This CDR3 region has 14 residues. The germline V and J ends were trimmed by 1 base and 5 bases, with 9 bases remaining between them. CDR1 SEHNR and CDR2 FQNEAQ come from the germline V gene (reference sequence). CDR3 sequence: CASSLVLADNEQFF. CDR3 coding DNA: TGTGCCAGCAGCTTAGTCCTCGCGGACAATGAGCAGTTCTTC.

The chain combines TRBV7-2 with TRBJ2-3; D gene uncertain. With 1 base removed from V and 5 bases from J, the gap between germline ends came to 10 bases. The CDR3 is 14 amino acids. The germline V gene has CDR1 SGHTA and CDR2 FQGNSA. CDR3 bases: TGTGCCAGCAGCTTAGGGGTCCGATTAGATACGCAGTATTTT. Protein product: CASSLGVRLDTQYF.

The chain carries TRBV11-3 and TRBJ2-3; 10 bases are shared with TRBD1. Germline V CDR1 and CDR2: SGHNT, YENEEA. The CDR3 has 16 residues. Unmatched junction bases numbered 8, after V lost 5 bases and J lost 3 bases. The CDR3 region is CASSRRTGGGTDTQYF. CDR3 sequence (DNA): TGTGCCAGCAGCCGAAGGACAGGGGGAGGTACAGATACGCAGTATTTT.

The chain is built from TRBV5-4 and TRBJ2-5; the D is unclear. CDR3 length: 13 residues. V was pared by 4 bases and J by 2 bases, with 9 bases between. Germline assignment: CDR1 SGHNT and CDR2 YYREEE (reference sequence). CDR3 coding DNA: TGTGCCAGCAGCACCCCTCAGCAAGAGACCCAGTACTTC. Translated, it gives CASSTPQQETQYF.

DNA of the CDR3: TGTGCCAGCAGTTGGACTAGCGGGGGCACAGATACGCAGTATTTT. Protein: CASSWTSGGTDTQYF. The chain employs TRBV2 and TRBJ2-3, with 12 bases identical to TRBD2. Germline V CDR1 and CDR2: SNHLY, FYNNEI. V trimming: 5 bases; J trimming: 1 base; junction bases outside the gene matches: 1. This CDR3 region has 15 residues.

The CDR3 loop reads CASSEIGGNQPQHF. CDR3 coding DNA: TGTGCCAGCAGTGAGATAGGGGGAAATCAGCCCCAGCATTTT. The chain recombines TRBV2 with TRBJ1-5, with a tentative D call TRBD1 (6 bases). Germline lookup yields CDR1 SNHLY and CDR2 FYNNEI. The CDR3 is made up of 14 amino acids. The V end was cut by 3 bases, the J end by 4 bases, with 10 bases between.

Notes on this clone: Other DNA sequences in the same sample also yield this CDR3. The rearrangement joins TRBV9 to TRBJ2-3; D ambiguous. CDR1 SGDLS and CDR2 YYNGEE come from the germline V gene. The CDR3 is 14 amino acids. V lost 0 bases to trimming and J lost 3 bases, with 8 bases between them. The CDR3 sequence: CASSVGPGTDTQYF. CDR3 in DNA: TGTGCCAGCAGCGTAGGACCTGGTACAGATACGCAGTATTTT.

The chain recombines TRBV5-4 with TRBJ2-1; 9 positions agree with TRBD1. CDR1 and CDR2 from the germline V gene are SGHNT and YYREEE (reference sequence). The junction had 5 bases not matched to a gene; V was cut back by 1 base and J by 6 bases. The CDR3 consists of 15 residues. The DNA for the CDR3 is TGTGCCAGCAGCTTGAGGGACAGGGATTTCAATGAGCAGTTCTTC. Translation gives CASSLRDRDFNEQFF.

The rearrangement uses TRBV7-3 and TRBJ1-1; D not certain. The CDR3 runs to 13 residues. Germline CDR1 and CDR2: SGHTA and FQGTGA. V lost 4 bases, J lost 2 bases, and 8 bases lay in between. CDR3 residues: CASSSNRNTEAFF. CDR3 bases: TGTGCCAGCAGCTCTAACAGAAACACTGAAGCTTTCTTT.

The chain links TRBV28 to TRBJ2-7; 9 bases are shared with TRBD2. V shed 6 bases, J shed 0 bases, and the junction held 9 bases outside the gene matches. CDR3 length equals 16 residues. The germline gives CDR1 MDHEN, CDR2 SYDVKM. The CDR3 DNA is TGTGCCAGCAGGAAGTCACTAGCGGGCGTCTCCTACGAGCAGTACTTC. This sequence encodes CASRKSLAGVSYEQYF.

The V gene is TRBV28, the J gene TRBJ2-5; 8 bases map to TRBD1. The J segment lost 5 bases and the V segment lost 5 bases, leaving 10 bases of the junction unmatched. In germline, CDR1 is MDHEN, CDR2 SYDVKM. The CDR3 sequence is 15 residues long. The CDR3 coding sequence is TGTGCCAGCAGTGGCGCGGGGACAGGCAAGGAGACCCAGTACTTC. The encoded protein is CASSGAGTGKETQYF.

The chain has TRBV28 and TRBJ2-3; 8 positions match TRBD2. Germline assignment: CDR1 MDHEN and CDR2 SYDVKM. The CDR3 has 16 amino acids. V lost 2 bases, J lost 1 base, and 5 bases stayed unmatched. The CDR3 DNA reads as TGTGCCAGCAGTTTAACGGGAGGGAGGGGCACAGATACGCAGTATTTT. Translation: CASSLTGGRGTDTQYF.

The CDR3 nucleotides read TGCGCCAGCAGCCGCGAAGACAGGAACACTGAAGCTTTCTTT. This codes for CASSREDRNTEAFF. The chain has TRBV5-1 and TRBJ1-1; possibly TRBD1 for D (5 bases). Germline loops: CDR1 SGHRS, CDR2 YFSETQ. The CDR3 is 14 amino acids. Trimming took off 4 bases at V and 1 base at J, with 11 bases between the two ends.

This clone was counted a single time. The gene calls are TRBV10-3 and TRBJ2-5; 10 bases match TRBD2. The germline gives CDR1 ENHRY, CDR2 SYGVKD. The CDR3 consists of 16 residues. With V trimmed by 6 bases and J by 4 bases, 11 bases remained unmatched. The CDR3 sequence: CAISLPEREGRETQYF. CDR3 nucleotides: TGTGCCATCAGCCTCCCTGAGCGGGAGGGCAGAGAGACCCAGTACTTC.

In the case of this clone: Sequence at one end of the junction differs from germline and may be a read error. This chain joins TRBV11-2 and TRBJ2-5; D tentatively reads TRBD1 or TRBD2 (7 bases each). Germline V CDR1 and CDR2: SGHAT, FQNNGV. The CDR3 spans 16 residues. CDR3 DNA sequence: TGTGCCAGCAGCTCCCGACACAGGGGAGGGGGAGAGGCCCAGTACTTC. Encoded protein: CASSSRHRGGGEAQYF. Based on the CDR3 plus reference TRBV11-2 and TRBJ2-5, the full variable domain is EAGVAQSPRYKIIEKRQSVAFWCNPISGHATLYWYQQILGQGPKLLIQFQNNGVVDDSQLPKDRFSAERLKGVDSTLKIQPAKLEDSAVYLCASSSRHRGGGEAQYFGPGTRLLVL.

The J gene is TRBJ2-7, the V gene TRBV2; D possibly corresponds to TRBD1 (5 bases). V lost 6 bases and J lost 6, with 15 bases in between. Germline lookup yields CDR1 SNHLY and CDR2 FYNNEI. The CDR3 runs 13 residues. The CDR3 DNA reads TGTGCCAGCAGGAGGACAATGCTAGGCGAGCAGTACTTC. It yields the protein CASRRTMLGEQYF.